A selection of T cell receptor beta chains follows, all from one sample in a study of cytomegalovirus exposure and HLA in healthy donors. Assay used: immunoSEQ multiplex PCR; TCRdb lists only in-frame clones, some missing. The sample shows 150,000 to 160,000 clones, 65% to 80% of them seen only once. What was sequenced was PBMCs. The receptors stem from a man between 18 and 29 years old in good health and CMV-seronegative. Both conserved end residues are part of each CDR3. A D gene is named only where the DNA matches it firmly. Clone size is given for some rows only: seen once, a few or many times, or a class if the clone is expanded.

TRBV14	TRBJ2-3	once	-	TGTGCCAGCAGCCCCCGCGGGGCAGCCTCCACAGATACGCAGTATTTT	CASSPRGAASTDTQYF
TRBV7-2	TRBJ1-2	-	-	TGTGCCAGCAGCTTTACAGCTAACTATGGCTACACCTTC	CASSFTANYGYTF
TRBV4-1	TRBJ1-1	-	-	TGCGCCAGCAGCCAAGTCCCCCGGGTTGTATCGTGGCCGAAGTGGACTTTCTTT	CASSQVPRVVSWPKWTFF
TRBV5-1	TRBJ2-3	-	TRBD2	TGCGCCAGCAGCGGAGTAGCGGGGGCTCTCACAGATACGCAGTATTTT	CASSGVAGALTDTQYF
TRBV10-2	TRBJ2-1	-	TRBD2	TGCGCCAGCAGTGAGTCGACTAGCGGGGGGGCTCTGGATGAGCAGTTCTTC	CASSESTSGGALDEQFF
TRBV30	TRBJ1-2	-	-	TGTGCCTGGAGCCTCAATGGTGGCCTCGGCTACACCTTC	CAWSLNGGLGYTF
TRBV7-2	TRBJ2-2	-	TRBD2	TGTGCCAGCAGCTTGGTAGGGGGTAGCGGGGGGGCCTCCGGGGAGCTGTTTTTT	CASSLVGGSGGASGELFF
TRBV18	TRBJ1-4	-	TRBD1	TGTGCCAGCTCACCACAAAAGGGGAACAGGGGGAATGAAAAACTGTTTTTT	CASSPQKGNRGNEKLFF
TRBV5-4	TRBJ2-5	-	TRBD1	TGTGCCAGCAGCCCTCCTACAGGGGTTGGCGAGACCCAGTACTTC	CASSPPTGVGETQYF
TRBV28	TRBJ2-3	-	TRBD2	TGTGCCAGCAAAGTTGGGAGGGCAGATACGCAGTATTTT	CASKVGRADTQYF
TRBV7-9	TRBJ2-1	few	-	TGTGCCAGCAGCTACCCAGGGCTTGAGCAGTTCTTC	CASSYPGLEQFF
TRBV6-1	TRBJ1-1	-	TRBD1	TGTGCCAGCAGCTCCCCGGGACAGAGAGATAGAGCTTTCTTT	CASSSPGQRDRAFF
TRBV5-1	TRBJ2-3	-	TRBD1	TGCGCCAGCAGCGCCGGACAGGAAGTAGCAGATACGCAGTATTTT	CASSAGQEVADTQYF
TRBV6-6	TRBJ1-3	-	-	TGTGCCAGCAGTTACAAAGTGCCAGCGCCTGGAAACACCATATATTTT	CASSYKVPAPGNTIYF
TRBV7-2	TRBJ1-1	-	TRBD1	TGTGCCAGCAGCCCCGGACAGGGCGGAGTGGGCACTGAAGCTTTCTTT	CASSPGQGGVGTEAFF
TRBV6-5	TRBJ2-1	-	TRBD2	TGTGCCACCTTAGTACCGGGACTAGCGAGCAATGAGCAGTTCTTC	CATLVPGLASNEQFF
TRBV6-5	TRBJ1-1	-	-	TGTGCCAGCAGTCTTTTCGACAGCCCCGTGGCAGCTTTCTTT	CASSLFDSPVAAFF
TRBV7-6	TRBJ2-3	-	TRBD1	TGTGCCAGCAGCCCAGACAGGGGAGGCACAGATACGCAGTATTTT	CASSPDRGGTDTQYF
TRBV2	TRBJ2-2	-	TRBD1	TGTGCCAGTAGTATGGAAACAGGGGACACCGGGGAGCTGTTTTTT	CASSMETGDTGELFF
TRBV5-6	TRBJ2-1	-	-	TGTGCCAGCAACTTTGGAGTAGATGAGCAGTTCTTC	CASNFGVDEQFF
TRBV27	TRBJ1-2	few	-	TGTGCCAGCAGTTTACGCAGGGGCCTCTATGGCTACACCTTC	CASSLRRGLYGYTF
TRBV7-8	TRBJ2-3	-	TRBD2	TGTGCCAGCAGCATCAGACTAGCGGGGGCCCTTAGCACAGATACGCAGTATTTT	CASSIRLAGALSTDTQYF
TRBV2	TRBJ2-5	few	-	TGTGCCAGCAGACAGGGTCGTGACCAAGAGACCCAGTACTTC	CASRQGRDQETQYF
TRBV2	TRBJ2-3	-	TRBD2	TGTGCCAGCAGTCGTCCGGGACTAGCGGGGCACACGCAGTATTTT	CASSRPGLAGHTQYF
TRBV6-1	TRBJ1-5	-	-	TGTGCCAGCAGTGAGATGGGAGGCAATCAGCCCCAGCATTTT	CASSEMGGNQPQHF
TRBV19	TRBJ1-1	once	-	TGTGCCAGTAGTATGGGGCAGCTGAACACTGAAGCTTTCTTT	CASSMGQLNTEAFF
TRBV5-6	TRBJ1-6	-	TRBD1	TGTGCCAGCAGCTTGATGGGACAGGGCCCCTCACCCCTCCACTTT	CASSLMGQGPSPLHF
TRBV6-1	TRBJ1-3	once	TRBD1	TGTGCCAGCAGTGAAGGACAGGGGTGGAACACCATATATTTT	CASSEGQGWNTIYF